This section outlines one TCR beta chain sequence together with its context. Method: immunoSEQ multiplex PCR; TCRdb's copy keeps in-frame clones and lacks some. The sample records over 100,000 clones, roughly 90% being singletons. This specimen belongs to a study of control samples from healthy donors and cancer patients. Trimming left V 2 bases short and J 2 bases short, with 7 bases between. CDR1 is KGHSH, CDR2 LQKENI, per germline. The CDR3 is 15 residues long. Sequencing was done on a sample of blood. This receptor was identified in a man aged 35 to 55 in good health. The rearrangement joins TRBV18 to TRBJ2-6, with TRBD2 as a possible D gene (5 bases). CDR3 sequence: CASSPSGAGANVLTF. The CDR3 bases are TGTGCCAGCTCACCATCCGGGGCTGGGGCCAACGTCCTGACTTTC.